The 30 T cell receptor beta chains given below trace back to one sample, sequenced in a study of blood T cell repertoires in COVID-19. Sequenced by immunoSEQ multiplex PCR; TCRdb stores in-frame clones only, minus some. Among 85,000 to 130,000 clones, around 87% were seen once, and the ten largest hold roughly 15%. Sequenced: peripheral blood. The source of these receptors is a man between 45 and 60 years old with acute or convalescent COVID-19.

The CDR3 DNA sequence: TGTGCCATCGGGACAGGGCGAGGTGGCAATCAGCCCCAGCATTTT. As protein: CAIGTGRGGNQPQHF. The genes are TRBV10-3 and TRBJ1-5; 9 bases match TRBD1. The junction had 7 bases not matched to a gene; V was cut back by 8 bases and J by 2 bases. The V gene's germline CDR1 is ENHRY and CDR2 SYGVKD. The CDR3 length is 15 residues.

The chain joins TRBV7-6 to TRBJ2-5, with 8 bases identical to TRBD2. Unmatched junction bases numbered 7, after V lost 2 bases and J lost 5 bases. CDR3 size: 15 residues. Germline V gene sequence: CDR1 SGHVS, CDR2 FNYEAQ. The CDR3 region is CASSLTRTSSETQYF. In DNA form, the CDR3 reads TGTGCCAGCAGCTTAACTAGGACTAGCTCGGAGACCCAGTACTTC.

CDR3 residues: CASRTSDRLNTEAFF. The CDR3, as DNA: TGTGCCAGCAGAACTTCAGACAGGCTGAACACTGAAGCTTTCTTT. J is TRBJ1-1 and V is TRBV3-1 (or the pseudogene TRBV3-2); possibly TRBD1 for D (6 bases). The V end was cut by 6 bases, the J end by 0 bases, with 14 bases between. The CDR3 contains 15 residues. The germline CDR1 and CDR2 sequences are LGHDT and YNNKEL (reference sequence).

This clone has only a few counts. The chain recombines TRBV2 with TRBJ1-5; tentatively, D is TRBD1 (6 bases). V was shortened by 6 bases and J by 3 bases, with 15 bases between the two germline ends. Germline lookup yields CDR1 SNHLY and CDR2 FYNNEI. This CDR3 is built from 15 residues. CDR3: CASSSQGKSNQPQHF. CDR3 coding DNA: TGTGCCAGCAGCTCCCAGGGGAAGTCCAATCAGCCCCAGCATTTT.

Only a few counts were recorded for this clone. The chain is built from TRBV19 and TRBJ2-1; a possible D gene is TRBD2 (6 bases). Trimming removed 5 bases at V and 9 bases at J, with 17 bases between. CDR1 and CDR2 from the germline V gene are LNHDA and SQIVND (reference sequence). The CDR3 runs 14 residues. The CDR3 DNA reads TGTGCCAGTAGTGCACGGGGGATTCCCGGTGAGCAGTTCTTC. This sequence encodes CASSARGIPGEQFF.

The chain employs TRBV9 and TRBJ2-1, with TRBD2 identical over 11 bases. The CDR3 loop spans 19 amino acids. V lost 0 bases to trimming and J lost 6 bases; unmatched junction nucleotides: 14. Germline values: CDR1 SGDLS, CDR2 YYNGEE. The CDR3 DNA reads as TGTGCCAGCAGCGTAGGCCTAGCGGGAGGAACCCTTCGTCCCAATGAGCAGTTCTTC. It is translated as CASSVGLAGGTLRPNEQFF.

The chain has TRBV29-1 and TRBJ2-5; 8 bases line up with TRBD1. CDR3 length: 14 residues. The germline V gene has CDR1 SQVTM and CDR2 ANQGSEA. V was pared by 4 bases and J by 3 bases, with 7 bases of the junction left unmatched. The CDR3 here is CSVVVDREEETQYF. The CDR3 coding sequence is TGCAGCGTTGTCGTGGACAGGGAAGAAGAGACCCAGTACTTC.

This clone was seen once. The rearrangement joins TRBV19 to TRBJ2-1, with a possible D match to TRBD1 (6 bases). The V end was cut by 6 bases, the J end by 4 bases, with 10 bases between. The CDR3 runs to 13 residues. Germline CDR1 and CDR2: LNHDA and SQIVND (reference sequence). CDR3 sequence reads: CASRPDSYNEQFF. The CDR3 DNA is TGTGCCAGTAGGCCGGACAGTTACAATGAGCAGTTCTTC.

This sequence joins TRBV4-1 and TRBJ2-2, with D uncertain. V lost 3 bases, J lost 2 bases, and 10 bases lay in between. The CDR3 consists of 15 residues. Germline CDR1 MGHRA, CDR2 YSYEKL. CDR3 sequence reads: CASSQNQVNTGELFF. The CDR3 coding sequence is TGCGCCAGCAGCCAGAACCAGGTCAACACCGGGGAGCTGTTTTTT.

The rearrangement uses TRBV28 and TRBJ2-3, with a weak D call TRBD2 (6 bases). This CDR3 is 15 amino acids long. V dropped 5 bases and J dropped 2 bases, with 14 bases sitting between them. Germline V lookup: CDR1 MDHEN, CDR2 SYDVKM. As DNA, the CDR3 is TGTGCCAGCAGTCTCCGGGACTCCCCCACAGATACGCAGTATTTT. Its translation is CASSLRDSPTDTQYF. Complete variable domain (other parts from reference TRBV28 and TRBJ2-3): DVKVTQSSRYLVKRTGEKVFLECVQDMDHENMFWYRQDPGLGLRLIYFSYDVKMKEKGDIPEGYSVSREKKERFSLILESASTNQTSMYLCASSLRDSPTDTQYFGPGTRLTVL.

The genes are TRBV3-1 (or the pseudogene TRBV3-2) and TRBJ2-3; possibly TRBD1 for D (7 bases). CDR3 length equals 13 residues. Germline V gives CDR1 LGHDT, CDR2 YNNKEL (reference sequence). Trimming left V 6 bases short and J 5 bases short, with 12 bases between. The CDR3 loop is CASRYRGGDTQYF. The CDR3 DNA reads as TGTGCCAGCAGGTACAGGGGAGGAGATACGCAGTATTTT.

This sequence joins TRBV25-1 and TRBJ2-7; 7 bases map to TRBD1. The CDR3 loop spans 14 amino acids. Germline V gives CDR1 MGHDK, CDR2 SYGVNS. The V gene end was trimmed by 4 bases and the J gene end by 2 bases; junction bases not matched to a gene: 5. DNA for the CDR3: TGTGCCAGCAGTGTAGGGGACAGACCCTACGAGCAGTACTTC. Translating gives CASSVGDRPYEQYF.

In its sample, this clone was seen once. V usage is TRBV7-8 and J usage is TRBJ2-2, with D unclear. The CDR3 spans 11 residues. CDR1 is SGHVS and CDR2 is FQNEAQ in the germline V gene. Deletions cut 7 bases from V and 7 bases from J, with 7 bases between. The CDR3 sequence: CASTPGGELFF. CDR3 nucleotides: TGTGCCAGCACCCCCGGCGGGGAGCTGTTTTTT.

V gene TRBV27 combines with J gene TRBJ1-2; the D is unclear. The germline CDR1 and CDR2 sequences are MNHEY and SMNVEV (reference sequence). The CDR3 runs to 14 residues. V was pared by 0 bases and J by 4 bases, with 9 bases between. DNA for the CDR3: TGTGCCAGCAGTTTATCGCAATCGGTCTATGGCTACACCTTC. Translated, it gives CASSLSQSVYGYTF.

This chain joins TRBV20-1 and TRBJ2-4, with D perhaps matching TRBD1 (5 bases). The CDR3 length is 16 residues. Per germline, CDR1 DFQATT and CDR2 SNEGSKA (reference sequence). V was clipped by 3 bases and J by 2 bases, with 17 bases between them. The chain's CDR3 is CSASVDTLTTKNIQYF. The CDR3 DNA reads as TGCAGTGCTAGTGTGGACACGCTCACGACCAAAAACATTCAGTACTTC.

V and J are TRBV7-8 and TRBJ2-1; 12 positions match TRBD2. J gave up 8 bases and V 4 bases, and 12 bases lay outside the gene matches. This CDR3 region has 17 residues. The V gene's germline CDR1 is SGHVS and CDR2 FQNEAQ. The CDR3 DNA follows: TGTGCCAGCAGCTCGCCGGGACTAGCGGGTCTAGGGGATGAGCAGTTCTTC. Protein sequence: CASSSPGLAGLGDEQFF.

The chain recombines TRBV10-2 with TRBJ2-2; D possibly corresponds to TRBD2 (5 bases). This CDR3 has 14 residues. Germline CDR1 is WSHSY and CDR2 is SAAADI. V lost 6 bases and J lost 7, with 15 bases in between. The CDR3 here is CASSLTSPSGELFF. CDR3 bases: TGCGCCAGCAGCCTCACTAGTCCCAGCGGGGAGCTGTTTTTT.

V usage is TRBV5-1 and J usage is TRBJ2-7; weak D call: TRBD1 (6 bases). Trimming left V 1 base short and J 0 bases short, with 14 bases between. The CDR3 length is 16 residues. Germline loops: CDR1 SGHRS, CDR2 YFSETQ. The DNA of the CDR3 is TGCGCCAGCAGCTTGCTGTTAACAGGGAGCTCCTACGAGCAGTACTTC. Translated, it gives CASSLLLTGSSYEQYF.

In nucleotides, the CDR3 is TGCGCCAGCAGCCAGGGGACACAATACACCGGGGAGCTGTTTTTT. Amino acids: CASSQGTQYTGELFF. This chain connects TRBV5-1 to TRBJ2-2; TRBD1 might be the D (6 bases). The CDR3 is made up of 15 amino acids. Trimming removed 4 bases from V and 3 bases from J, with 13 bases in between. CDR1 and CDR2 from the germline V gene are SGHRS and YFSETQ.

In this sample, this clone turned up once. The chain carries TRBV19 and TRBJ1-1; unclear D gene. V was shortened by 6 bases and J by 1 base, with 15 bases between the two germline ends. Germline V CDR1 and CDR2: LNHDA, SQIVND (reference sequence). This CDR3 spans 15 amino acids. CDR3 coding DNA: TGTGCCAGTAGCCCGACCGGGTCTAGGAACACTGAAGCTTTCTTT. Translating gives CASSPTGSRNTEAFF.

The rearrangement joins TRBV19 to TRBJ2-2; maybe TRBD2 (6 bases). The CDR3 extends over 15 amino acids. Trimming stripped 3 bases from V and 3 bases from J, with 11 bases between. Germline V gene sequence: CDR1 LNHDA, CDR2 SQIVND (reference sequence). The CDR3 here is CASSIGGGDTGELFF. CDR3 in DNA: TGTGCCAGTAGTATTGGAGGAGGGGACACCGGGGAGCTGTTTTTT.

The V and J genes are TRBV24-1 and TRBJ2-3, with 8 bases aligning to TRBD1. The V gene's germline CDR1 is KGHDR and CDR2 SFDVKD. J gave up 1 base and V 5 bases, and 4 bases lay outside the gene matches. This CDR3 has 15 residues. In DNA, the CDR3 is TGTGCCACCAGTGCCCCGGACAGGGGCACAGATACGCAGTATTTT. Translating it yields CATSAPDRGTDTQYF.

The chain carries TRBV7-9 and TRBJ2-3; 7 bases map to TRBD1. The CDR3 extends over 16 amino acids. Germline values: CDR1 SEHNR, CDR2 FQNEAQ (reference sequence). V lost 1 base to trimming and J lost 4 bases; unmatched junction nucleotides: 8. Written as DNA, the CDR3 is TGTGCCAGCAGCTTAGGGGTGACAGGGTTGGCAGATACGCAGTATTTT. It is translated as CASSLGVTGLADTQYF.

V and J are TRBV7-9 and TRBJ2-3; D not resolved. This CDR3 has 15 residues. Trimming left V 0 bases short and J 3 bases short, with 10 bases between. Germline V gives CDR1 SEHNR, CDR2 FQNEAQ (reference sequence). The CDR3 here is CASSLARANTDTQYF. CDR3 DNA: TGTGCCAGCAGCTTAGCCCGTGCTAATACAGATACGCAGTATTTT.

This chain connects TRBV10-3 to TRBJ1-5; no reliable D call. This CDR3 region has 13 residues. Germline V gene sequence: CDR1 ENHRY, CDR2 SYGVKD. Deletions cut 3 bases from V and 2 bases from J, with 5 bases between. This CDR3 is CAISERGNQPQHF. CDR3 nucleotide sequence: TGTGCCATCAGTGAACGGGGCAATCAGCCCCAGCATTTT.

The genes are TRBV3-1 (or the pseudogene TRBV3-2) and TRBJ2-7, with 9 bases fitting TRBD2. The CDR3 extends over 14 amino acids. After removal of 4 bases from V and 6 bases from J, the junction contained 7 bases not matched to a gene. Germline V lookup: CDR1 LGHDT, CDR2 YNNKEL (reference sequence). The CDR3 loop is CASSLASGISEQYF. CDR3 in DNA: TGTGCCAGCAGCCTCGCTAGCGGGATAAGCGAGCAGTACTTC.

The rearrangement joins TRBV24-1 to TRBJ2-2; D is perhaps TRBD1 (5 bases). The CDR3 extends over 15 amino acids. Trimming took off 4 bases at V and 4 bases at J, with 12 bases between the two ends. Germline assignment: CDR1 KGHDR and CDR2 SFDVKD. The CDR3 DNA is TGTGCCACCAGTGAGGCTGGACAATCCACCGGGGAGCTGTTTTTT. Protein: CATSEAGQSTGELFF.

J is TRBJ2-1 and V is TRBV5-1; TRBD2 agrees at 13 bases. CDR3 size: 14 residues. The V segment lost 4 bases and the J segment 7 bases; nucleotides outside the gene matches: 2. CDR1 SGHRS and CDR2 YFSETQ come from the germline V gene. For the CDR3, the DNA is TGCGCCAGCAGCCCGGGACTAGCGGGAAATGAGCAGTTCTTC. This encodes CASSPGLAGNEQFF.

In the case of this clone: At one end, the junction sequence differs from germline, possibly due to a read error. The V call is TRBV24-1, the J call TRBJ2-7, with D hard to call. The germline V gene has CDR1 KGHDR and CDR2 SFDVKD. This CDR3 contains 10 residues. CDR3 sequence (DNA): TGTGCCACCAGTGGAGGCCCTCCGGGCTTC. This sequence encodes CATSGGPPGF.

The CDR3 loop reads CATSDSRTGSSYGYTF. The CDR3 DNA is TGTGCCACCAGTGATTCCCGAACAGGGTCCAGCTATGGCTACACCTTC. This rearrangement joins TRBV24-1 to TRBJ1-2; D perhaps matches TRBD1 (6 bases). Germline CDR1 KGHDR, CDR2 SFDVKD. Trimming pared 2 bases from V and 4 bases from J, leaving 16 bases between. The length of the CDR3 is 16 residues.